The present T cell receptor beta chain was sequenced within a study of T cell repertoires in cytomegalovirus infection. TCRdb called the reads again in MiXCR, with one record for every CDR3 protein. The table includes under 600,000 distinct CDR3 sequences, about 17% detected once. The CDR3 spans 16 residues. The V segment lost 4 bases and the J segment 4 bases; nucleotides outside the gene matches: 8. The germline V gene has CDR1 LNHDA and CDR2 SQIVND (reference sequence). This clonotype was seen at least ten times. V usage is TRBV19 and J usage is TRBJ1-5; 9 nucleotides line up with TRBD1. The sequenced material came from CD8+ T cells from PBMCs. The source is a human donor in good health (CMV status not recorded). Some clones in this sample may be carry-over from other donors' samples. Here the CDR3 DNA reads TGTGCCAGTAGTAATCCGACAGGGGGTGGGAATCAGCCCCAGCATTTT. It codes for CASSNPTGGGNQPQHF.